This passage covers 10 T cell receptor beta chains from one sample sequenced in a study of blood T cell repertoires in COVID-19. The table came from immunoSEQ multiplex PCR; TCRdb's copy has only in-frame clones and leaves some out. The sample lists about 380,000 clones; around 87% were seen once. The sequenced sample was PBMCs or T cells enriched from blood (not recorded which). These receptors all stem from a man in his thirties or forties who had recovered from COVID-19.

Worth noting for this clone: At one end, the junction sequence differs from germline, possibly due to a read error. J is TRBJ1-2 and V is TRBV7-9; D is uncertain. Germline V gives CDR1 SEHNR, CDR2 FQNEAQ (reference sequence). The CDR3 has 11 amino acids. Here the CDR3 reads CASSSGGLLGF. The CDR3, as DNA: TGTGCCAGCAGCTCCGGAGGCCTCCTAGGCTTC.

The gene calls are TRBV30 and TRBJ1-6; 7 bases line up with TRBD1. The CDR3 is 16 residues long. Losses at the gene ends were 2 bases for V and 8 bases for J; bases not matched to a gene: 12. Germline assignment: CDR1 GTSNPN and CDR2 SVGIG (reference sequence). The CDR3 nucleotides read TGTGCCTGGAGTCGGGACAGAAATCCGTTCGATTCACCCCTCCACTTT. Translation gives CAWSRDRNPFDSPLHF.

This chain uses TRBV19 with TRBJ1-2, with D unresolved. The CDR3 consists of 12 residues. Trimming took 6 bases from V and 6 from J, leaving 11 bases between them. Germline loops: CDR1 LNHDA, CDR2 SQIVND (reference sequence). CDR3 amino acids: CASRGRPDGYTF. The CDR3 DNA sequence: TGTGCCAGTAGGGGCAGGCCGGATGGCTACACCTTC.

The chain has TRBV10-1 and TRBJ2-3, with 12 bases fitting TRBD2. This CDR3 is 17 amino acids long. Germline lookup yields CDR1 WNHNN and CDR2 SYGVQD (reference sequence). Trimming at V came to 0 bases and at J to 5 bases, leaving 6 bases not matched to a gene. DNA of the CDR3: TGCGCCAGCAGTGAGTCGGCTAGCGGGGGGGCTGTAGATACGCAGTATTTT. As protein: CASSESASGGAVDTQYF.

This chain uses TRBV4-1 with TRBJ1-2; tentative D call: TRBD1 (6 bases). This CDR3 spans 16 amino acids. V lost 0 bases, J lost 0 bases, and 11 bases lay in between. Germline lookup yields CDR1 MGHRA and CDR2 YSYEKL. The CDR3 spells CASSQDADRPNYGYTF. For the CDR3, the DNA is TGCGCCAGCAGCCAAGATGCTGACAGGCCTAACTATGGCTACACCTTC.

This chain joins TRBV4-2 and TRBJ1-3, with D hard to call. The CDR3 totals 17 residues. Per the germline V gene, CDR1 is LGHNA and CDR2 is YNFKEQ. The V end was cut by 0 bases, the J end by 0 bases, with 12 bases between. CDR3 nucleotides: TGTGCCAGCAGCCAAGATTTAGTAAGCGGCTCTGGAAACACCATATATTTT. As protein: CASSQDLVSGSGNTIYF.

The rearrangement joins TRBV29-1 to TRBJ1-1; 7 bases match TRBD1. The CDR3 has 10 amino acids. The ends lost 6 bases at V and 8 bases at J; junction bases unmatched: 3. CDR1 is SQVTM and CDR2 is ANQGSEA in the germline V gene. The CDR3 protein is CSVATGEAFF. The CDR3 DNA reads as TGCAGCGTGGCGACAGGGGAAGCTTTCTTT. Full variable domain (missing parts from reference TRBV29-1 and TRBJ1-1): SAVISQKPSRDICQRGTSLTIQCQVDSQVTMMFWYRQQPGQSLTLIATANQGSEATYESGFVIDKFPISRPNLTFSTLTVSNMSPEDSSIYLCSVATGEAFFGQGTRLTVV.

The chain uses TRBV9 and TRBJ1-1; TRBD1 matches 9 bases. The length of the CDR3 is 15 residues. With 4 bases clipped from V and 2 bases from J, the junction kept 6 bases outside the gene matches. CDR1 is SGDLS and CDR2 is YYNGEE in the germline V gene. Here the CDR3 DNA reads TGTGCCAGCAGCCCCTCGGGACAGGGCAACACTGAAGCTTTCTTT. As protein: CASSPSGQGNTEAFF.

The chain combines TRBV5-6 with TRBJ1-2, with no clear D. CDR3 length: 15 amino acids. Deletions cut 2 bases from V and 4 bases from J, with 15 bases between. From germline, CDR1 is SGHDT and CDR2 YYEEEE. CDR3 sequence (DNA): TGTGCCAGCAGCTTTAATCCGGGGATCGTCTATGGCTACACCTTC. Amino acid sequence: CASSFNPGIVYGYTF.

This chain joins TRBV7-2 and TRBJ1-6; weak D call: TRBD1 (5 bases). CDR1 and CDR2 from the germline V gene are SGHTA and FQGNSA. V was pared by 4 bases and J by 9 bases, with 7 bases between. This CDR3 region has 12 residues. In nucleotides, the CDR3 is TGTGCCAGCAGCTCGACAGCTTCACCCCTCCACTTT. Amino acids: CASSSTASPLHF.